Shown below are 20 T cell receptor beta chains from a single sample sequenced in a study of shared clonotypes between healthy human individuals. Profiled with immunoSEQ multiplex PCR; TCRdb holds only in-frame clones, not every one. The profile shows millions of clones, approximately 95% of them singletons. Input material: naive CD4+ T cells from PBMCs. Subset specified: CD45RA+ positively selected. Source of these receptors: a man aged 18 to 35 in good health. Some clones in this sample may be carry-over from other donors' samples.

V gene TRBV2 combines with J gene TRBJ2-1; 7 nucleotides line up with TRBD2. Germline assignment: CDR1 SNHLY and CDR2 FYNNEI. V was clipped by 1 base and J by 8 bases; unmatched bases: 8. The CDR3 consists of 15 residues. The chain's CDR3 is CASSEGLAIPHEQFF. The CDR3 coding sequence is TGTGCCAGCAGTGAAGGACTAGCCATCCCCCATGAGCAGTTCTTC.

Only one count was recorded for this clone. The sample contains more than one DNA sequence encoding this CDR3. The rearrangement joins TRBV7-2 to TRBJ2-5, with D perhaps TRBD1 (6 bases). The CDR3 totals 15 residues. Germline assignment: CDR1 SGHTA and CDR2 FQGNSA. The V gene lost 2 bases and the J gene lost 4 bases, with 14 bases spanning the gap. In DNA form, the CDR3 reads TGTGCCAGCAGCTTAAGTGGTGGCAGGGGAGAGACCCAGTACTTC. Amino acid sequence: CASSLSGGRGETQYF.

This clone was detected only once. The genes are TRBV7-8 and TRBJ2-5; possibly TRBD2 for D (6 bases). Looked up from germline, CDR1 is SGHVS and CDR2 is FQNEAQ. This CDR3 is 13 amino acids long. Trimming took 3 bases from V and 2 from J, leaving 7 bases between them. This chain's CDR3 is CASSFGRQETQYF. The CDR3, as DNA: TGTGCCAGCAGCTTCGGGAGACAAGAGACCCAGTACTTC. Variable domain in full (rest from reference TRBV7-8 and TRBJ2-5): GAGVSQSPRYKVAKRGQDVALRCDPISGHVSLFWYQQALGQGPEFLTYFQNEAQLDKSGLPSDRFFAERPEGSVSTLKIQRTQQEDSAVYLCASSFGRQETQYFGPGTRLLVL.

V usage is TRBV7-3 and J usage is TRBJ1-1; no clear D gene. Trimming pared 0 bases from V and 0 bases from J, leaving 8 bases between. The CDR3 has 15 amino acids. Germline-derived CDR1 and CDR2 are SGHTA and FQGTGA. In DNA, the CDR3 is TGTGCCAGCAGCTTAACACGGATCATGAACACTGAAGCTTTCTTT. This translates into CASSLTRIMNTEAFF.

CDR3 sequence reads: CASSQGRQAGAYEQYF. Here the CDR3 DNA reads TGTGCCAGCAGCCAAGGGAGACAAGCGGGAGCCTACGAGCAGTACTTC. The rearrangement uses TRBV4-2 and TRBJ2-7; 8 bases line up with TRBD2. The V gene end was trimmed by 1 base and the J gene end by 2 bases; junction bases not matched to a gene: 7. Germline values: CDR1 LGHNA, CDR2 YNFKEQ. The CDR3 runs 16 residues.

V and J are TRBV5-1 and TRBJ2-7, with D possibly TRBD1 on 6 matching bases. Germline V lookup: CDR1 SGHRS, CDR2 YFSETQ. CDR3 size: 13 residues. Trimming took 5 bases from V and 2 from J, leaving 11 bases between them. The CDR3 here is CASSDGQTYEQYF. In DNA form, the CDR3 reads TGCGCCAGCAGTGATGGACAGACCTACGAGCAGTACTTC. The whole variable domain, filled in from reference TRBV5-1 and TRBJ2-7, reads KAGVTQTPRYLIKTRGQQVTLSCSPISGHRSVSWYQQTPGQGLQFLFEYFSETQRNKGNFPGRFSGRQFSNSRSEMNVSTLELGDSALYLCASSDGQTYEQYFGPGTRLTVT.

The chain is built from TRBV25-1 and TRBJ2-1, with 8 positions matching TRBD2. With V trimmed by 5 bases and J by 3 bases, 0 bases remained unmatched. The germline V gene has CDR1 MGHDK and CDR2 SYGVNS. The CDR3 has 13 residues. The CDR3 coding sequence is TGTGCCAGCAGTACTAGCGGCTACAATGAGCAGTTCTTC. This gives the protein CASSTSGYNEQFF.

The V call is TRBV5-1, the J call TRBJ2-5; D is tentatively TRBD1 or TRBD2 (6 bases each). Germline loops: CDR1 SGHRS, CDR2 YFSETQ. V gave up 1 base and J gave up 2 bases, with 12 bases separating them. This CDR3 is built from 15 residues. The CDR3 region is CASSLLEGVQETQYF. The DNA of the CDR3 is TGCGCCAGCAGCTTGTTGGAGGGGGTGCAAGAGACCCAGTACTTC.

The chain is built from TRBV28 and TRBJ2-3, with 9 bases fitting TRBD1. Germline assignment: CDR1 MDHEN and CDR2 SYDVKM. CDR3 length: 16 amino acids. V was pared by 5 bases and J by 1 base, with 7 bases of the junction left unmatched. The CDR3 DNA follows: TGTGCCAGCAGTATGGGACAGGGAAGGGGCACAGATACGCAGTATTTT. This sequence encodes CASSMGQGRGTDTQYF.

The J gene is TRBJ2-7, the V gene TRBV7-2; D may match TRBD1 or TRBD2 (5 bases each). V lost 2 bases to trimming and J lost 3 bases, with 11 bases between them. Germline CDR1 and CDR2: SGHTA and FQGNSA. The CDR3 has 14 amino acids. CDR3 coding DNA: TGTGCCAGCAGCTTAAGGGACCCCCTCTACGAGCAGTACTTC. Translation: CASSLRDPLYEQYF.

V and J are TRBV15 and TRBJ2-7; 8 bases are shared with TRBD2. The germline V gene has CDR1 LNHNV and CDR2 YYDKDF (reference sequence). This CDR3 has 16 residues. V shed 1 base and J 2 bases; nucleotides not matched to a gene: 7. The CDR3 nucleotides read TGTGCCACCAGCAGAGGTGGAGCGGGAGCCCCCTACGAGCAGTACTTC. It codes for CATSRGGAGAPYEQYF.

This clone turned up a few times. The CDR3 DNA sequence: TGTGCCAGCAGCTCTGGACAGGGGTACACTGAAGCTTTCTTT. Protein: CASSSGQGYTEAFF. The chain is built from TRBV7-2 and TRBJ1-1; 9 nucleotides match TRBD1. V shed 4 bases, J shed 3 bases, and the junction held 3 bases outside the gene matches. Per germline, CDR1 SGHTA and CDR2 FQGNSA. This CDR3 is 14 amino acids long. The complete variable domain, with remaining parts taken from reference TRBV7-2 and TRBJ1-1, reads GAGVSQSPSNKVTEKGKDVELRCDPISGHTALYWYRQSLGQGLEFLIYFQGNSAPDKSGLPSDRFSAERTGGSVSTLTIQRTQQEDSAVYLCASSSGQGYTEAFFGQGTRLTVV.

This clone was recorded only once. In nucleotides, the CDR3 is TGTGCCAGCAGCTTAGCCCTAGGTTTTGAGACCCAGTACTTC. Translation: CASSLALGFETQYF. The genes are TRBV7-7 and TRBJ2-5; no reliable D call. V was shortened by 0 bases and J by 5 bases, with 10 bases between the two germline ends. The CDR3 loop spans 14 amino acids. Germline CDR1 SSHAT, CDR2 FNYEAQ (reference sequence).

The J gene is TRBJ2-5, the V gene TRBV4-1; no reliable D call. The CDR3 consists of 16 residues. V shed 0 bases and J shed 6 bases, with 17 bases lying between them. CDR1 MGHRA and CDR2 YSYEKL come from the germline V gene. The CDR3 sequence: CASSQEGSVLRQTQYF. The CDR3 nucleotides read TGCGCCAGCAGCCAAGAGGGGTCGGTGCTCCGGCAGACCCAGTACTTC.

With respect to this clone: This sample also contains other DNA sequences that code for the same CDR3. The chain is built from TRBV30 and TRBJ2-1; D unclear. The CDR3 is made up of 11 amino acids. V gave up 0 bases and J gave up 6 bases, with 3 bases separating them. Germline CDR1 and CDR2: GTSNPN and SVGIG (reference sequence). CDR3 DNA sequence: TGTGCCTGGAGTGTCCGCAATGAGCAGTTCTTC. Translating gives CAWSVRNEQFF.

Of note for this clone: This sample also contains other DNA sequences that code for the same CDR3. The V and J genes are TRBV18 and TRBJ1-1; TRBD1 agrees at 8 bases. Germline trimming cut 6 bases from V and 4 bases from J; bases unmatched to any gene: 4. The CDR3 length is 13 residues. CDR1 is KGHSH, CDR2 LQKENI, per germline. CDR3 residues: CASSQGQATEAFF. The CDR3 region has the DNA TGTGCCAGCTCCCAGGGACAGGCCACTGAAGCTTTCTTT.

As concerns this clone: This same CDR3 is encoded by further DNA sequences in the sample. The chain combines TRBV7-9 with TRBJ1-1; unclear D gene. The CDR3 covers 11 residues. The ends were cut back, 1 base at V and 7 bases at J, with 4 bases in the middle. Germline V lookup: CDR1 SEHNR, CDR2 FQNEAQ (reference sequence). CDR3 sequence: CASSLGLEAFF. The CDR3 nucleotides read TGTGCCAGCAGCTTAGGCCTTGAAGCTTTCTTT. Full variable domain (rest looked up from reference TRBV7-9 and TRBJ1-1): DTGVSQNPRHKITKRGQNVTFRCDPISEHNRLYWYRQTLGQGPEFLTYFQNEAQLEKSRLLSDRFSAERPKGSFSTLEIQRTEQGDSAMYLCASSLGLEAFFGQGTRLTVV.

With regard to this clone: The sample holds other DNA sequences that translate to the same CDR3. The chain couples TRBV5-4 to TRBJ2-7; the D gene is possibly TRBD2 (6 bases). This CDR3 has 14 residues. Germline loops: CDR1 SGHNT, CDR2 YYREEE (reference sequence). V was cut by 0 bases and J by 3 bases, with 10 bases left in between. CDR3 amino acids: CASSLGLANYEQYF. The CDR3, as DNA: TGTGCCAGCAGCTTGGGGCTAGCGAACTACGAGCAGTACTTC.

Remarks on this clone: Other DNA sequences from this sample encode an identical CDR3 as well. The CDR3: CASSSGSGANVLTF. The DNA of the CDR3 is TGTGCCAGCAGCTCGGGCTCTGGGGCCAACGTCCTGACTTTC. V is TRBV5-4 and J is TRBJ2-6; D gene unclear. Trimming left V 3 bases short and J 0 bases short, with 4 bases between. This CDR3 has 14 residues. CDR1 is SGHNT, CDR2 YYREEE, per germline (reference sequence).

The gene calls are TRBV28 and TRBJ2-5, with D perhaps matching TRBD1 or TRBD2 (5 bases each). Germline assignment: CDR1 MDHEN and CDR2 SYDVKM. The ends were cut back, 5 bases at V and 4 bases at J, with 14 bases in the middle. The CDR3 has 14 residues. CDR3 loop: CASSLGRLVETQYF. In DNA, the CDR3 is TGTGCCAGCAGTCTGGGACGGTTGGTAGAGACCCAGTACTTC.